The 7 T cell receptor beta chains listed next were all sequenced from one sample in a study of cytomegalovirus exposure and HLA in healthy donors. The PCR had 60 Vbeta and 13 Jbeta primers. Assay used: immunoSEQ multiplex PCR; TCRdb lists only in-frame clones, some missing. The sample consists of more than 95,000 clones, 70% to 85% of them appearing once. The sample comprised PBMCs. These receptors all stem from a woman in her thirties or forties in good health and CMV-seropositive.

This clone was found a few times. The chain links TRBV7-3 to TRBJ2-3, with a tentative D call TRBD2 (6 bases). The CDR3 spans 15 residues. Trimming cost V 3 bases and J 5 bases, with 15 bases left between them. Per the germline V gene, CDR1 is SGHTA and CDR2 is FQGTGA. The DNA for the CDR3 is TGTGCCAGCAGCTTCGGGACTCTCCTAGGAGATACGCAGTATTTT. Translating gives CASSFGTLLGDTQYF.

The chain links TRBV4-1 to TRBJ1-4; TRBD1 is a possible D gene (5 bases). The length of the CDR3 is 14 residues. Germline V gives CDR1 MGHRA, CDR2 YSYEKL. Trimming pared 1 base from V and 5 bases from J, leaving 8 bases between. CDR3 in amino acids: CASSQVRANEKLFF. CDR3 sequence (DNA): TGCGCCAGCAGCCAAGTCAGGGCGAATGAAAAACTGTTTTTT.

The chain uses TRBV7-9 and TRBJ1-1; D ambiguous. This CDR3 has 14 amino acids. The V end lost 3 bases, the J end lost 1 base, and 9 bases lay between the germline ends. Germline CDR1 reads SEHNR; CDR2 reads FQNEAQ (reference sequence). In DNA, the CDR3 is TGTGCCAGCAGCTTGGAGGCTAAGAACACTGAAGCTTTCTTT. Translated, it gives CASSLEAKNTEAFF.

In this sample, this clone turned up once. V is TRBV6-1 and J is TRBJ1-5, with D maybe TRBD1 (6 bases). Germline loops: CDR1 MNHNS, CDR2 SASEGT. The germline V and J ends were trimmed by 5 bases and 0 bases, with 11 bases remaining between them. The CDR3 runs to 15 residues. The CDR3 nucleotides are TGTGCCAGCAGTAAGACAGGATATAGCAATCAGCCCCAGCATTTT. It specifies CASSKTGYSNQPQHF.

J is TRBJ1-1 and V is TRBV7-9; D uncertain. The CDR3 runs 14 residues. Germline lookup yields CDR1 SEHNR and CDR2 FQNEAQ (reference sequence). V was trimmed by 4 bases and J by 1 base, leaving 10 bases between them. CDR3 sequence (DNA): TGTGCCAGCAGCTCTCCGGGTCCGAACACTGAAGCTTTCTTT. It encodes CASSSPGPNTEAFF.

This clone was picked up a small number of times. V gene TRBV2 combines with J gene TRBJ2-1; the D gene is possibly TRBD1 (7 bases). Germline CDR1 SNHLY, CDR2 FYNNEI. The length of the CDR3 is 12 residues. Trimming stripped 4 bases from V and 9 bases from J, with 10 bases between. The CDR3 loop is CASSGRGLEQFF. DNA for the CDR3: TGTGCCAGCAGTGGGAGGGGGCTTGAGCAGTTCTTC.

The table lists this clone with a few counts. This sequence joins TRBV29-1 and TRBJ1-1, with D hard to call. The CDR3 contains 13 residues. CDR1 and CDR2 (germline): SQVTM, ANQGSEA. V shed 4 bases and J shed 1 base, with 10 bases lying between them. CDR3 sequence: CSVGPHTNTEAFF. The CDR3 DNA is TGCAGCGTTGGGCCCCATACGAACACTGAAGCTTTCTTT.